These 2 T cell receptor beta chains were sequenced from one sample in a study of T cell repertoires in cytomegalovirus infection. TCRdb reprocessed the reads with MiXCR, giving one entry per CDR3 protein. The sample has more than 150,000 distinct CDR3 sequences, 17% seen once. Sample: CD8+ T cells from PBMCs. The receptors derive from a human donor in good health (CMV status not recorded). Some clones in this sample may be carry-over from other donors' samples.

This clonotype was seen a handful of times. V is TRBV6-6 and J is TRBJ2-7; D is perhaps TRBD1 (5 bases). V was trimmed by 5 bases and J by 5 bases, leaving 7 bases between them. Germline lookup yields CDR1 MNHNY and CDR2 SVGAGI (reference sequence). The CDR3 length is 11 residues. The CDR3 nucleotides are TGTGCCAGCAGTACCAGGGACGAGCAGTACTTC. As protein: CASSTRDEQYF.

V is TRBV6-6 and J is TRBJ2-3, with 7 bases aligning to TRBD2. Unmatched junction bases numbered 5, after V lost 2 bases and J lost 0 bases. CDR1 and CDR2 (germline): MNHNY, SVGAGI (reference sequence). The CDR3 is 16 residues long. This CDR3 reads CASSYRPAGSTDTQYF. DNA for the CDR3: TGTGCCAGCAGTTACCGCCCAGCGGGGAGCACAGATACGCAGTATTTT.